The 28 T cell receptor beta chains reported below all come from one sample, sequenced in a study of cytomegalovirus exposure and HLA in healthy donors. PCR was performed using 60 Vbeta and 13 Jbeta primers. Sequencing was performed with immunoSEQ multiplex PCR; in TCRdb, only in-frame clones are kept and a portion is missing. The top ten clones hold roughly 4% of a sample with under 170,000 clones, 70% to 80% of them seen once. The sequenced sample was PBMCs. The receptors stem from a human donor in good health.

The chain uses TRBV19 and TRBJ1-1; D is uncertain. The ends were cut back, 4 bases at V and 4 bases at J, with 16 bases in the middle. There are 15 residues in the CDR3. CDR1 and CDR2 (germline): LNHDA, SQIVND (reference sequence). The CDR3 DNA sequence: TGTGCCAGTAGTACTCCCCCCGCCCGGGGCACTGAAGCTTTCTTT. It is translated as CASSTPPARGTEAFF.

This clone has just a few counts. The V call is TRBV7-9, the J call TRBJ2-7; 7 bases fit TRBD2. V trimming: 5 bases; J trimming: 0 bases; junction bases outside the gene matches: 1. Germline CDR1 reads SEHNR; CDR2 reads FQNEAQ (reference sequence). The CDR3 extends over 13 amino acids. The CDR3, as DNA: TGTGCCAGCAGCCGCGGGAGCTCCTACGAGCAGTACTTC. Encoded protein: CASSRGSSYEQYF. Full variable domain (remainder filled in from reference TRBV7-9 and TRBJ2-7): DTGVSQNPRHKITKRGQNVTFRCDPISEHNRLYWYRQTLGQGPEFLTYFQNEAQLEKSRLLSDRFSAERPKGSFSTLEIQRTEQGDSAMYLCASSRGSSYEQYFGPGTRLTVT.

V is TRBV7-2 and J is TRBJ1-3; D is unclear. There are 13 residues in the CDR3. Trimming took 1 base from V and 10 from J, leaving 11 bases between them. Germline V gene sequence: CDR1 SGHTA, CDR2 FQGNSA. The CDR3 protein is CASSLEGGGTIYF. The CDR3 coding sequence is TGTGCCAGCAGCTTAGAGGGAGGAGGGACCATATATTTT. Supplemented by reference TRBV7-2 and TRBJ1-3, the full variable domain reads GAGVSQSPSNKVTEKGKDVELRCDPISGHTALYWYRQSLGQGLEFLIYFQGNSAPDKSGLPSDRFSAERTGGSVSTLTIQRTQQEDSAVYLCASSLEGGGTIYFGEGSWLTVV.

The chain joins TRBV6-6 to TRBJ1-3; TRBD1 aligns across 10 bases. Germline CDR1 and CDR2: MNHNY and SVGAGI (reference sequence). CDR3 size: 16 residues. The ends lost 4 bases at V and 0 bases at J; junction bases unmatched: 3. CDR3 DNA: TGTGCCAGCAGTTGGGACAGGGGTAACTCTGGAAACACCATATATTTT. This codes for CASSWDRGNSGNTIYF.

The V gene is TRBV4-2, the J gene TRBJ1-3, with no clear D. There are 18 residues in the CDR3. Trimming took off 5 bases at V and 0 bases at J, with 20 bases between the two ends. Germline lookup yields CDR1 LGHNA and CDR2 YNFKEQ. CDR3 protein: CASSEGYHQIASGNTIYF. The CDR3, as DNA: TGTGCCAGCAGCGAAGGGTACCATCAGATAGCCTCTGGAAACACCATATATTTT.

This chain uses TRBV27 with TRBJ2-3; D gene uncertain. Germline V gene sequence: CDR1 MNHEY, CDR2 SMNVEV (reference sequence). CDR3 length equals 13 residues. The V end was cut by 5 bases, the J end by 0 bases, with 6 bases between. The CDR3 sequence is CASSPSSTDTQYF. The CDR3 nucleotides read TGTGCCAGCAGTCCTTCTAGCACAGATACGCAGTATTTT.

V usage is TRBV5-8 and J usage is TRBJ2-5; D might be TRBD2 (5 bases). With 4 bases removed from V and 6 bases from J, the gap between germline ends came to 13 bases. CDR1 and CDR2 from the germline V gene are SGHTS and YDEGEE. The CDR3 covers 13 residues. The CDR3 reads CASSPPDGKTQYF. The CDR3 DNA follows: TGTGCCAGCAGCCCCCCCGACGGGAAGACCCAGTACTTC.

The sample holds one count of this clone. CDR3 loop: CASSLVGTSVEQFF. The DNA of the CDR3 is TGTGCCAGCAGCTTAGTTGGGACTAGCGTTGAGCAGTTCTTC. The V gene is TRBV7-2, the J gene TRBJ2-1; 10 nucleotides align to TRBD2. The CDR3 is made up of 14 amino acids. Per the germline V gene, CDR1 is SGHTA and CDR2 is FQGNSA. J gave up 9 bases and V 1 base, and 3 bases lay outside the gene matches.

The rearrangement links TRBV5-4 to TRBJ2-2; 9 bases line up with TRBD2. Germline V gene data show CDR1 as SGHNT and CDR2 as YYREEE (reference sequence). The ends lost 2 bases at V and 2 bases at J; junction bases unmatched: 4. There are 16 residues in the CDR3. DNA of the CDR3: TGTGCCAGCAGCTTACCGGGACTAGCAAACACCGGGGAGCTGTTTTTT. It translates to CASSLPGLANTGELFF.

The gene calls are TRBV6-6 and TRBJ2-7, with a weak D call TRBD2 (5 bases). Trimming cost V 5 bases and J 7 bases, with 15 bases left between them. Germline CDR1 is MNHNY and CDR2 is SVGAGI (reference sequence). The CDR3 loop spans 13 amino acids. CDR3 coding DNA: TGTGCCAGCAGTACCCAGGAGGTCTTTGAGCAGTACTTC. The encoded protein is CASSTQEVFEQYF.

The gene calls are TRBV28 and TRBJ1-2, with 9 bases fitting TRBD1. The germline V gene encodes CDR1 MDHEN and CDR2 SYDVKM. The CDR3 is 15 residues long. V trimming: 2 bases; J trimming: 8 bases; junction bases outside the gene matches: 9. CDR3 DNA: TGTGCCAGCAGTTTAGGGGACAGGGAGTTTAAGGGCTACACCTTC. Its translation: CASSLGDREFKGYTF.

The chain combines TRBV5-4 with TRBJ1-3; D not certain. The CDR3 has 13 residues. CDR1 SGHNT and CDR2 YYREEE come from the germline V gene (reference sequence). Trimming removed 2 bases from V and 3 bases from J, with 6 bases in between. In DNA, the CDR3 is TGTGCCAGCAGCTTTCCAAATGGAAACACCATATATTTT. Its protein product is CASSFPNGNTIYF. The full variable domain, rest sourced from reference TRBV5-4 and TRBJ1-3, is ETGVTQSPTHLIKTRGQQVTLRCSSQSGHNTVSWYQQALGQGPQFIFQYYREEENGRGNFPPRFSGLQFPNYSSELNVNALELDDSALYLCASSFPNGNTIYFGEGSWLTVV.

The CDR3 DNA reads TGTGCCAGCAGCTCTTGGACAAACCCTGGAAACACCATATATTTT. Amino acids: CASSSWTNPGNTIYF. V is TRBV7-9 and J is TRBJ1-3, with D maybe TRBD1 (5 bases). The CDR3 consists of 15 residues. V was cut by 4 bases and J by 2 bases, with 12 bases left in between. Germline V lookup: CDR1 SEHNR, CDR2 FQNEAQ (reference sequence). The variable domain in full, with the rest retrieved from reference TRBV7-9 and TRBJ1-3, is DTGVSQNPRHKITKRGQNVTFRCDPISEHNRLYWYRQTLGQGPEFLTYFQNEAQLEKSRLLSDRFSAERPKGSFSTLEIQRTEQGDSAMYLCASSSWTNPGNTIYFGEGSWLTVV.

This sequence joins TRBV20-1 and TRBJ1-2; D perhaps matches TRBD1 (6 bases). The germline CDR1 and CDR2 sequences are DFQATT and SNEGSKA (reference sequence). V shed 2 bases and J shed 14 bases, with 12 bases lying between them. CDR3 length equals 10 residues. This chain's CDR3 is CSARKTGETF. The DNA for the CDR3 is TGCAGTGCTAGAAAGACAGGAGAGACCTTC.

CDR3 bases: TGCGCCAGCAGCCCGGGACAGGATAGCAATCAGCCCCAGCATTTT. Translation: CASSPGQDSNQPQHF. The J gene is TRBJ1-5, the V gene TRBV4-1; TRBD1 matches 8 bases. Germline V CDR1 and CDR2: MGHRA, YSYEKL. This CDR3 is 15 amino acids long. With 4 bases clipped from V and 0 bases from J, the junction kept 2 bases outside the gene matches.

The chain employs TRBV13 and TRBJ1-2; unclear D gene. Germline CDR1 and CDR2: PRHDT and FYEKMQ (reference sequence). Trimming stripped 2 bases from V and 4 bases from J, with 8 bases between. The CDR3 runs to 13 residues. CDR3 in DNA: TGTGCCAGCAGCTTACAGGCCTCCTATGGCTACACCTTC. Translating gives CASSLQASYGYTF. Drawing the rest from reference TRBV13 and TRBJ1-2, the complete variable domain is AAGVIQSPRHLIKEKRETATLKCYPIPRHDTVYWYQQGPGQDPQFLISFYEKMQSDKGSIPDRFSAQQFSDYHSELNMSSLELGDSALYFCASSLQASYGYTFGSGTRLTVV.

The V and J genes are TRBV5-4 and TRBJ1-2, with a weak D call TRBD1 (5 bases). Germline V gene lookup returns CDR1 SGHNT and CDR2 YYREEE (reference sequence). The CDR3 is 12 amino acids. Trimming cost V 7 bases and J 6 bases, with 13 bases left between them. This chain's CDR3 is CASAPGGDGYTF. In DNA, the CDR3 is TGTGCCAGCGCGCCGGGGGGGGATGGCTACACCTTC.

This clone was found a few times. DNA for the CDR3: TGTGCCAGCAGTTTGAGCCGAACAGGGGGCTACGAGCAGTACTTC. The encoded protein is CASSLSRTGGYEQYF. The V gene is TRBV28, the J gene TRBJ2-7, with 8 nucleotides matching TRBD1. This CDR3 is 15 amino acids long. CDR1 MDHEN and CDR2 SYDVKM come from the germline V gene. J was trimmed by 3 bases and V by 3 bases; bases with no gene match: 7.

This rearrangement joins TRBV30 to TRBJ1-1; unclear D gene. Germline V lookup: CDR1 GTSNPN, CDR2 SVGIG (reference sequence). Between the trimmed V and J ends, which lost 1 base and 4 bases, there was a span of 13 bases. The CDR3 runs to 14 residues. The CDR3 DNA reads as TGTGCCTGGAGTGCGGACTTCTGGGGCACTGAAGCTTTCTTT. This gives the protein CAWSADFWGTEAFF.

The chain combines TRBV6-5 with TRBJ1-2, with a possible D match to TRBD1 (6 bases). Germline V CDR1 and CDR2: MNHEY, SVGAGI. Trimming stripped 6 bases from V and 3 bases from J, with 14 bases between. The CDR3 sequence is 14 residues long. CDR3 sequence: CASRPGQEHYGYTF. CDR3 bases: TGTGCCAGCAGACCGGGACAAGAACACTATGGCTACACCTTC.

This clone has a single count. The chain employs TRBV6-5 and TRBJ2-7; D not resolved. V lost 7 bases and J 7 bases, leaving 23 bases between the germline ends. The CDR3 has 15 residues. Germline CDR1 and CDR2: MNHEY and SVGAGI. The CDR3 sequence: CASTPTVLTLREQYF. The CDR3 bases are TGTGCCAGCACCCCTACCGTGCTAACATTGAGGGAGCAGTACTTC.

The chain joins TRBV6-1 to TRBJ2-7; 11 nucleotides align to TRBD1. The CDR3 has 14 amino acids. Germline CDR1 MNHNS, CDR2 SASEGT. Trimming cost V 5 bases and J 6 bases; bases outside gene matches: 6. CDR3 amino acids: CASSPTGTGGEQYF. DNA for the CDR3: TGTGCCAGCAGTCCAACCGGGACAGGGGGCGAGCAGTACTTC.

This clone was detected only once. This chain uses TRBV5-1 with TRBJ2-3; 7 nucleotides align to TRBD2. The CDR3 contains 14 residues. Germline CDR1 and CDR2: SGHRS and YFSETQ. J lost 4 bases, V lost 0 bases, and 2 bases had no gene match. CDR3 DNA sequence: TGCGCCAGCAGCTTGGCCGGGGGGTCAGATACGCAGTATTTT. Translated, it gives CASSLAGGSDTQYF. Supplemented by reference TRBV5-1 and TRBJ2-3, the full variable domain reads KAGVTQTPRYLIKTRGQQVTLSCSPISGHRSVSWYQQTPGQGLQFLFEYFSETQRNKGNFPGRFSGRQFSNSRSEMNVSTLELGDSALYLCASSLAGGSDTQYFGPGTRLTVL.

The rearrangement uses TRBV25-1 and TRBJ2-3, with 9 nucleotides matching TRBD1. V was pared by 10 bases and J by 2 bases, with 4 bases of the junction left unmatched. Germline CDR1 MGHDK, CDR2 SYGVNS. The CDR3 totals 13 residues. The CDR3 spells CATGTGYTDTQYF. The CDR3, as DNA: TGTGCCACCGGGACAGGGTACACAGATACGCAGTATTTT.

This sequence joins TRBV5-1 and TRBJ2-7; TRBD1 matches 9 bases. Unmatched junction bases numbered 14, after V lost 6 bases and J lost 7 bases. Germline loops: CDR1 SGHRS, CDR2 YFSETQ. This CDR3 has 15 amino acids. The CDR3: CASTPTAQGALEQYF. The CDR3 bases are TGCGCCAGCACCCCTACGGCACAGGGGGCTCTAGAGCAGTACTTC.

The chain employs TRBV5-1 and TRBJ2-3, with 12 bases matching TRBD2. Germline CDR1 reads SGHRS; CDR2 reads YFSETQ. Unmatched junction bases numbered 5, after V lost 3 bases and J lost 3 bases. This CDR3 region has 16 residues. DNA for the CDR3: TGCGCCAGCAGCTCATTCCTAGCGGGAGGGACAGATACGCAGTATTTT. Protein product: CASSSFLAGGTDTQYF.

This clone was counted between two and nine times. In the same sample, other DNA sequences code for this CDR3. The chain links TRBV27 to TRBJ1-1; D perhaps matches TRBD1 (6 bases). Trimming took 2 bases from V and 4 from J, leaving 8 bases between them. The germline CDR1 and CDR2 sequences are MNHEY and SMNVEV (reference sequence). The CDR3 length is 13 residues. As DNA, the CDR3 is TGTGCCAGCAGTTTAAGAGGGGGCACTGAAGCTTTCTTT. Protein product: CASSLRGGTEAFF.

In this sample, this clone turned up once. The chain has TRBV9 and TRBJ2-1, with 7 nucleotides matching TRBD2. Per the germline V gene, CDR1 is SGDLS and CDR2 is YYNGEE. CDR3 length equals 15 residues. V lost 4 bases, J lost 8 bases, and 12 bases stayed unmatched. As DNA, the CDR3 is TGTGCCAGCAGCAATCCCGGGACTATTCCAGATGAGCAGTTCTTC. It translates to CASSNPGTIPDEQFF.